This T cell receptor (beta chain) emerged from a study of T cells after yellow fever vaccination (dated by TCRdb to between 2019 and 2020). For the study in its entirety: Libraries from fractions with low cell numbers were prepared with the SMART-Seq v4 Ultra Low Input RNA kit. To track T-cell clones before and after primary and booster YFV17D yellow fever vaccination, bulk TCR alpha and beta repertoires were sequenced longitudinally. Bulk PBMC replicates and cell subsets were isolated from blood drawn at multiple timepoints before and after both primary and secondary immunization. Two healthy male donors, one aged 18 to 29 and one aged 30 to 40 years, made up the cohort.

On the study overall, not on this receptor specifically: Compared with the primary T-cell response, the secondary T-cell response was faster but weaker, reaching its peak on day 5 rather than on day 15. Because the study included only a couple of donors, the extent to which the findings can be generalized is limited. A small fraction of clonotypes showed up in both the CD4 and CD8 compartments, probably as a result of convergent recombination. FACS-sorted repertoires could contain abundant contaminating clonotypes from the bulk population, so computational filtering was required. After the booster, most clones that had expanded after primary vaccination were detected again (almost 97% of CD4 and 88% of CD8), suggesting broad maintenance of memory.

TCRdb names Illumina NovaSeq 6000 as the instrument used. TCR cDNA was synthesized by 5'RACE template switching, through which a universal primer site and unique molecular identifiers were introduced. Priming of cDNA synthesis was performed from both the TCR alpha and TCR beta constant segments. Two PCR steps were used to amplify libraries, with sample barcodes and sequencing adapters being added in the second step. Sequencing of the libraries was done on either Illumina HiSeq 2500 (2x100 bp) or NovaSeq (2x150 bp). In the authors' own workflow: MIGEC was used to demultiplex reads and collapse the reads into UMI consensus sequences, and MiXCR was used for V(D)J alignment. Using edgeR on replicate PBMC samples, clonotypes were called vaccine-responding if FDR was below 0.01 and the log2 fold change was above 5 up to day 15. Each bulk clonotype was labeled CD4 or CD8 based on which sequenced repertoire, CD4 or CD8, contained the clonotype at higher abundance. TCRdb applied fastp at Q25 and MiXCR to the public reads, then kept only in-frame beta chains. Identical CDR3 protein sequences are pooled into one entry, listed with their most common genes and DNA. The authors' filters were not applied to this entry. The table for this sample lists a few hundred thousand distinct CDR3 sequences; roughly 5.6% of them were counted only once. Roughly 3.4% of the sample belongs to the ten largest clones.

This clonotype has ten or more counts. Its antigen is currently not known. There are no base qualities to consult, and no much larger clone falls within one base. Sample treatment or condition, as interpreted from the label and publication: live attenuated yellow fever vaccine strain. A standard Ficoll-Paque protocol was used to isolate PBMCs from peripheral blood. CD4 and CD8 T-cell fractions were isolated with Dynabeads CD4 and CD8 positive selection kits. RNA was extracted with TriZol from bulk PBMCs, CD4 and CD8 fractions, and dextramer-positive and dextramer-negative fractions. Between the V and J ends, shortened by 5 bases and 5 bases respectively, the junction contains 12 bases. CDR1 and CDR2 are drawn from the germline V gene (reference sequence): SEHNR, FQNEAQ. The CDR3 sequence holds 13 residues, the cysteine and phenylalanine included. CDR3 DNA only is kept here, 39 bases in frame from base 1.

The chain is made from TRBV7-9 and TRBJ1-2, with no D gene named confidently. The sample here was CD4+ T cells sorted from PBMCs, taken on the day of the yellow fever booster vaccination. The receptor was isolated from a man in his late teens or twenties who received the YFV17D yellow fever vaccine. The bases read TGTGCCAGCAGCCCGAATGGCCCTTATGGCTACACCTTC. Its protein reads: CASSPNGPYGYTF.